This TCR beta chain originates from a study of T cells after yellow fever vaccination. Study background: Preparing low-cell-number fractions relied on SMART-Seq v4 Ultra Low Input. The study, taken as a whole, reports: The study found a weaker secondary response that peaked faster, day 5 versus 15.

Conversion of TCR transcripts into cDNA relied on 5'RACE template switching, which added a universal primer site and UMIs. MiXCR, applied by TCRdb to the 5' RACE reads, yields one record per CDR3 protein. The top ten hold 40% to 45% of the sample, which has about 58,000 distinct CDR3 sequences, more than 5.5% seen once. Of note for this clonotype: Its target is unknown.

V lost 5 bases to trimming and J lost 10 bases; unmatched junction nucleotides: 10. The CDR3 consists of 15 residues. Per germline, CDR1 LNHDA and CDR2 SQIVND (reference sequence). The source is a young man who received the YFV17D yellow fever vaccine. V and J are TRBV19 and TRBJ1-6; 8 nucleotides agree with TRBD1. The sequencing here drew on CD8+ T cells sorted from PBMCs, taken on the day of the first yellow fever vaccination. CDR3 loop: CASSSPGQGSSPLHF. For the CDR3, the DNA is TGTGCCAGTAGTTCCCCCGGACAGGGATCATCACCCCTCCACTTT. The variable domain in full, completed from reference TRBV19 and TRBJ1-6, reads DGGITQSPKYLFRKEGQNVTLSCEQNLNHDAMYWYRQDPGQGLRLIYYSQIVNDFQKGDIAEGYSVSREKKESFPLTVTSAQKNPTAFYLCASSSPGQGSSPLHFGNGTRLTVT.